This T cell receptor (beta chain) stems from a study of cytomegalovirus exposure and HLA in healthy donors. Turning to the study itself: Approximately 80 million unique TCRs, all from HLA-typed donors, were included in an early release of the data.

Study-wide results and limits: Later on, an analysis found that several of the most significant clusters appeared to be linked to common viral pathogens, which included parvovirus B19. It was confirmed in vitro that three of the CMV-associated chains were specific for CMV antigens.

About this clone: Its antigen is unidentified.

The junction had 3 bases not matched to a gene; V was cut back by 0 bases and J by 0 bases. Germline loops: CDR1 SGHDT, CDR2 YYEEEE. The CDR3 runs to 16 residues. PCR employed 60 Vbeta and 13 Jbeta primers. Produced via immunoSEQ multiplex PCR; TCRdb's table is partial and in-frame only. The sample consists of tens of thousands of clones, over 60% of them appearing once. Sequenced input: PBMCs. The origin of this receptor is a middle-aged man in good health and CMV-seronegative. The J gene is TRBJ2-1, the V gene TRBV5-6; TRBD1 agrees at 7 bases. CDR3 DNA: TGTGCCAGCAGCTTGGACAGGGGTAGCTCCTACAATGAGCAGTTCTTC. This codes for CASSLDRGSSYNEQFF.